Each of the 24 T cell receptor beta chains below was sequenced from the same sample in a study of blood T cells in healthy people across ages. The second PCR ran about 6 to 11 cycles with a sample-barcoded 5' primer and J-beta primers. MiXCR was run by TCRdb on the 5' RACE reads, yielding one entry per CDR3 protein. The sample has about 780,000 distinct CDR3 sequences, roughly 46% seen once. Material: blood. The receptor source for this set is a man older than 75 in good health.

This clonotype was detected only a few times. The gene calls are TRBV28 and TRBJ1-5; no clear D gene. V was shortened by 7 bases and J by 0 bases, with 4 bases between the two germline ends. This CDR3 comprises 12 residues. Germline CDR1 is MDHEN and CDR2 is SYDVKM. CDR3 sequence reads: CASKYSNQPQHF. The CDR3 DNA reads TGTGCCAGCAAGTATAGCAATCAGCCCCAGCATTTT.

The rearrangement joins TRBV5-5 to TRBJ2-5, with D uncertain. The tail of the sequence fits TRBJ2-7 better, so the J call may be wrong. The CDR3 is 13 amino acids. Per the germline V gene, CDR1 is SGHKS and CDR2 is YYEKEE (reference sequence). The CDR3, as DNA: TGTGCCAGCAGCCCCGGACCATGGGCCGAGCAGTACTTC. This codes for CASSPGPWAEQYF.

V gene TRBV9 combines with J gene TRBJ2-5; possibly TRBD1 for D (5 bases). The CDR3 contains 14 residues. Deletions cut 0 bases from V and 5 bases from J, with 11 bases between. Germline V gene sequence: CDR1 SGDLS, CDR2 YYNGEE. DNA of the CDR3: TGTGCCAGCAGCGTAGAGGGGATCGGGGAGACCCAGTACTTC. The encoded protein is CASSVEGIGETQYF. The complete variable domain, with remaining parts taken from reference TRBV9 and TRBJ2-5, reads DSGVTQTPKHLITATGQRVTLRCSPRSGDLSVYWYQQSLDQGLQFLIQYYNGEERAKGNILERFSAQQFPDLHSELNLSSLELGDSALYFCASSVEGIGETQYFGPGTRLLVL.

V and J are TRBV9 and TRBJ2-5, with D uncertain. TRBJ2-7 matches the DNA end more closely, so the J call is doubtful. CDR3 length: 14 amino acids. The V gene's germline CDR1 is SGDLS and CDR2 YYNGEE. The CDR3 protein is CASSAGPGRVEQYF. The CDR3, as DNA: TGTGCCAGCAGCGCTGGGCCAGGCCGAGTCGAGCAGTACTTC.

About this clonotype itself: The junction and the germline gene differ at one end; a read error may be behind it. The CDR3 reads CAGSLYRNTYEQYF. The CDR3 region has the DNA TGTGCCGGCAGCTTATACAGGAATACCTACGAGCAGTACTTC. J is TRBJ2-7 and V is TRBV7-2; a possible D gene is TRBD1 (5 bases). Germline V CDR1 and CDR2: SGHTA, FQGNSA. The CDR3 is 14 residues long.

The rearrangement links TRBV4-2 to TRBJ2-3, with TRBD1 matching 8 bases. CDR1 LGHNA and CDR2 YNFKEQ come from the germline V gene. There are 13 residues in the CDR3. V shed 5 bases and J 6 bases; nucleotides not matched to a gene: 4. The CDR3 DNA follows: TGTGCCAGCAGCGCCCGACAGGGGGATACGCAGTATTTT. It is translated as CASSARQGDTQYF.

Many counts were recorded for this clonotype. The rearrangement uses TRBV28 and TRBJ2-7; D not resolved. Per the germline V gene, CDR1 is MDHEN and CDR2 is SYDVKM. V lost 3 bases and J lost 5, with 8 bases in between. This CDR3 spans 12 amino acids. CDR3 sequence: CASSLLWDEQYF. As DNA, the CDR3 is TGTGCCAGCAGTTTGCTTTGGGACGAGCAGTACTTC.

In its sample, this clonotype was seen a few times. V is TRBV15 and J is TRBJ2-1; 10 bases line up with TRBD2. The length of the CDR3 is 18 residues. Germline trimming cut 0 bases from V and 6 bases from J; bases unmatched to any gene: 11. Germline assignment: CDR1 LNHNV and CDR2 YYDKDF (reference sequence). DNA of the CDR3: TGTGCCACCAGCAGAGATTCCCCTACTAGCGGGATTAGCAATGAGCAGTTCTTC. Amino acid sequence: CATSRDSPTSGISNEQFF.

The CDR3 DNA follows: TGTGCCAGCACCATGACCCGGGCGGACACAGATACGCAGTATTTT. The encoded protein is CASTMTRADTDTQYF. The genes are TRBV28 and TRBJ2-3; D unclear. CDR3 length: 15 residues. Trimming cost V 7 bases and J 2 bases, with 16 bases left between them. In germline, CDR1 is MDHEN, CDR2 SYDVKM.

For the CDR3, the DNA is TGTGCCAGCAGTTACTCGGATGTCGCTGAAGCTTTCTTT. This translates into CASSYSDVAEAFF. V gene TRBV6-5 combines with J gene TRBJ1-1; D unclear. The CDR3 has 13 residues. V dropped 0 bases and J dropped 6 bases, with 8 bases sitting between them. Germline CDR1 MNHEY, CDR2 SVGAGI.

This clonotype was counted once. The gene calls are TRBV7-2 and TRBJ1-3; no clear D gene. The CDR3 contains 12 residues. Germline CDR1 and CDR2: SGHTA and FQGNSA. V was trimmed by 5 bases and J by 7 bases, leaving 9 bases between them. The CDR3 here is CASSNTGNTIYF. The CDR3 region has the DNA TGTGCCAGCAGCAACACCGGGAACACCATATATTTT.

Worth noting for this clonotype: Possible read error: a much larger clone is one base away. The rearrangement uses TRBV7-2 and TRBJ2-3; no clear D. Trimming took off 0 bases at V and 3 bases at J, with 4 bases between the two ends. This CDR3 spans 13 amino acids. Germline V gene sequence: CDR1 SGHTA, CDR2 FQGNSA. The CDR3 reads CASSLATTDTQYF. CDR3 DNA: TGTGCCAGCAGCTTAGCCACAACAGATACGCAGTATTTT.

As to this clonotype: With a much larger clone just one base away, this may be a read error. The chain carries TRBV24-1 and TRBJ2-5; a possible D gene is TRBD1 (6 bases). Looked up from germline, CDR1 is KGHDR and CDR2 is SFDVKD. The CDR3 has 17 residues. DNA of the CDR3: TGTGCCTCCAGTGACTATATCAGAACCACAGGGACAGAGACCCAGTACTTC. Its protein is CASSDYIRTTGTETQYF.

The CDR3 sequence: CASRLKGLAGGGELFF. The CDR3 region has the DNA TGTGCCAGCAGGCTCAAGGGCCTAGCGGGAGGTGGGGAGCTGTTTTTT. This rearrangement joins TRBV3-1 to TRBJ2-2, with 11 bases lining up with TRBD2. The V segment lost 6 bases and the J segment 8 bases; nucleotides outside the gene matches: 11. Germline V gene data show CDR1 as LGHDT and CDR2 as YNNKEL (reference sequence). This CDR3 has 16 amino acids.

This clonotype was detected a few times. The CDR3 here is CASSPRRGDTDTQYF. The CDR3 DNA is TGTGCCAGCAGCCCGAGGCGGGGTGACACAGATACGCAGTATTTT. The V and J genes are TRBV11-2 and TRBJ2-3; TRBD2 is a possible D gene (6 bases). Trimming took off 5 bases at V and 2 bases at J, with 14 bases between the two ends. Germline V gives CDR1 SGHAT, CDR2 FQNNGV. This CDR3 comprises 15 residues.

The chain is built from TRBV29-1 and TRBJ2-5; tentative D call: TRBD2 (7 bases). With 4 bases removed from V and 11 bases from J, the gap between germline ends came to 23 bases. From germline, CDR1 is SQVTM and CDR2 ANQGSEA. The CDR3 has 14 amino acids. The CDR3 bases are TGCAGCGTTGGCAAAGCCAGCGGGGACAATGAGCAGTACTTC. Encoded protein: CSVGKASGDNEQYF.

This clonotype occurred a few times. This chain joins TRBV6-2 or TRBV6-3 and TRBJ2-6; D possibly matches TRBD1 or TRBD2 (7 bases each). In germline, CDR1 is MNHEY, CDR2 SVGEGT. V gave up 7 bases and J gave up 0 bases, with 19 bases separating them. The length of the CDR3 is 18 residues. The CDR3 nucleotides read TGTGCCAGCACCTCGGGGGGAGGGGGCATCTCTGGGGCCAACGTCCTGACTTTC. It specifies CASTSGGGGISGANVLTF.

The chain has TRBV12-3 or TRBV12-4 and TRBJ2-1, with TRBD1 as a possible D gene (5 bases). CDR3 size: 12 residues. V shed 4 bases and J shed 10 bases, with 11 bases lying between them. This CDR3 reads CASSSDNYEQFF. The DNA of the CDR3 is TGTGCCAGCAGTTCGGACAACTACGAGCAGTTCTTC.

The chain combines TRBV29-1 with TRBJ2-1; D gene ambiguous. The J call may be incorrect, as the DNA end agrees better with TRBJ2-7. The CDR3 has 11 amino acids. Germline V gene lookup returns CDR1 SQVTM and CDR2 ANQGSEA. The CDR3 sequence: CSVEYRYEQYF. The DNA for the CDR3 is TGCAGCGTTGAGTACAGATACGAGCAGTACTTC.

This chain uses TRBV12-3 or TRBV12-4 with TRBJ2-3; possibly TRBD2 for D (6 bases). CDR3 length: 15 residues. Trimming took off 8 bases at V and 4 bases at J, with 19 bases between the two ends. CDR3 bases: TGTGCCAGCCCAATTAGAACAGCTAGCGCAGATACGCAGTATTTT. Protein: CASPIRTASADTQYF.

This clonotype occurred a few times. The gene calls are TRBV2 and TRBJ2-7; D may be TRBD2 (5 bases). The length of the CDR3 is 13 residues. Germline V gene data show CDR1 as SNHLY and CDR2 as FYNNEI. V lost 2 bases and J lost 0, with 5 bases in between. CDR3: CASSERGSYEQYF. The CDR3 nucleotides read TGTGCCAGCAGTGAACGGGGCTCCTACGAGCAGTACTTC. Together with reference TRBV2 and TRBJ2-7, the CDR3 gives the full variable domain: EPEVTQTPSHQVTQMGQEVILRCVPISNHLYFYWYRQILGQKVEFLVSFYNNEISEKSEIFDDQFSVERPDGSNFTLKIRSTKLEDSAMYFCASSERGSYEQYFGPGTRLTVT.

J is TRBJ2-3 and V is TRBV19; D gene ambiguous. The CDR3 consists of 13 residues. Germline V gene lookup returns CDR1 LNHDA and CDR2 SQIVND (reference sequence). V was shortened by 6 bases and J by 3 bases, with 10 bases between the two germline ends. CDR3 sequence reads: CASRYSTTDTQYF. The CDR3 bases are TGTGCCAGTAGGTACTCTACGACAGATACGCAGTATTTT.

V and J are TRBV4-2 and TRBJ1-5; 7 positions agree with TRBD1. Germline CDR1 is LGHNA and CDR2 is YNFKEQ. The CDR3 extends over 15 amino acids. Germline trimming cut 4 bases from V and 6 bases from J; bases unmatched to any gene: 9. In DNA, the CDR3 is TGTGCCAGCAGCCGCGGACAGGTCTCGGGTCAGCCCCAGCATTTT. Amino acid sequence: CASSRGQVSGQPQHF.

Of note for this clonotype: It may be a read error: a sequence one base away is much more abundant. V gene TRBV5-5 combines with J gene TRBJ2-3; tentatively, D is TRBD1 (5 bases). Germline assignment: CDR1 SGHKS and CDR2 YYEKEE (reference sequence). The CDR3 sequence is 13 residues long. CDR3 in amino acids: CASSQEGADAQYF. CDR3 nucleotides: TGTGCCAGCAGCCAAGAAGGGGCAGATGCGCAGTATTTT.